The 24 T cell receptor beta chains below all came from one sample that was sequenced in a study of blood T cell repertoires in COVID-19. Generated by immunoSEQ multiplex PCR, the TCRdb table keeps only in-frame clones and is missing some. This sample has 200,000 to 300,000 clones; approximately 88% occur once, and the top ten carry 2.5% to 4%. The specimen sequenced was PBMCs or T cells enriched from blood (not recorded which). All receptors derive from a woman in her forties who had been exposed to COVID-19.

The gene calls are TRBV4-3 and TRBJ1-1, with unresolved D. The V gene lost 4 bases and the J gene lost 3 bases, with 18 bases spanning the gap. CDR3 length equals 16 residues. The germline V gene encodes CDR1 LGHNA and CDR2 YSLEER. The CDR3 reads CASSLQPLAVDTEAFF. CDR3 nucleotides: TGCGCCAGCAGCCTACAACCCCTGGCTGTGGACACTGAAGCTTTCTTT.

The chain employs TRBV7-6 and TRBJ2-7, with 7 nucleotides matching TRBD1. The CDR3 sequence is 12 residues long. Germline trimming cut 5 bases from V and 6 bases from J; bases unmatched to any gene: 4. Germline CDR1 reads SGHVS; CDR2 reads FNYEAQ. CDR3 bases: TGTGCCAGCAGCCCCGACAGGGTCGAGCAGTACTTC. It is translated as CASSPDRVEQYF.

This sequence joins TRBV5-8 and TRBJ1-2, with 8 bases that match TRBD1. With V trimmed by 1 base and J by 4 bases, 6 bases remained unmatched. The CDR3 runs to 15 residues. CDR1 SGHTS and CDR2 YDEGEE come from the germline V gene. CDR3 DNA: TGTGCCAGCAGCTTGATCGAACAGGGGGGCTATGGCTACACCTTC. This codes for CASSLIEQGGYGYTF.

The rearrangement uses TRBV10-3 and TRBJ1-5; D is possibly TRBD1 (6 bases). Looked up from germline, CDR1 is ENHRY and CDR2 is SYGVKD. The CDR3 is 15 residues long. V was pared by 3 bases and J by 0 bases, with 9 bases between. The CDR3 loop reads CAISDQGYSNQPQHF. As DNA, the CDR3 is TGTGCCATCAGTGATCAGGGGTATAGCAATCAGCCCCAGCATTTT.

This clone was picked up a small number of times. The genes are TRBV29-1 and TRBJ1-4, with D possibly TRBD1 on 5 matching bases. Trimming shortened V by 7 bases and J by 7 bases, and 13 bases separated the two germline ends. Germline V gene sequence: CDR1 SQVTM, CDR2 ANQGSEA. This CDR3 is built from 12 residues. DNA of the CDR3: TGCAGCGGGAAATCAAGGGGTGAAAAACTGTTTTTT. Residues: CSGKSRGEKLFF.

The chain combines TRBV5-4 with TRBJ2-1; TRBD2 agrees at 7 bases. The CDR3 has 17 residues. Per the germline V gene, CDR1 is SGHNT and CDR2 is YYREEE (reference sequence). Trimming at V came to 0 bases and at J to 0 bases, leaving 6 bases not matched to a gene. For the CDR3, the DNA is TGTGCCAGCAGCTTGGCCGGGGGGAACCCCTCCTACAATGAGCAGTTCTTC. It translates to CASSLAGGNPSYNEQFF.

CDR3 DNA sequence: TGTGCCAGCAGCCCGAAAGGCCTAGCCATCCCAGATACGCAGTATTTT. Amino acid sequence: CASSPKGLAIPDTQYF. The chain has TRBV7-2 and TRBJ2-3; maybe TRBD2 (5 bases). Trimming shortened V by 5 bases and J by 4 bases, and 19 bases separated the two germline ends. This CDR3 is built from 16 residues. The germline V gene has CDR1 SGHTA and CDR2 FQGNSA. The whole variable domain, remainder taken from reference TRBV7-2 and TRBJ2-3, is GAGVSQSPSNKVTEKGKDVELRCDPISGHTALYWYRQSLGQGLEFLIYFQGNSAPDKSGLPSDRFSAERTGGSVSTLTIQRTQQEDSAVYLCASSPKGLAIPDTQYFGPGTRLTVL.

J is TRBJ2-7 and V is TRBV18; a possible D gene is TRBD1 (6 bases). The ends were cut back, 4 bases at V and 6 bases at J, with 13 bases in the middle. This CDR3 spans 13 amino acids. In germline, CDR1 is KGHSH, CDR2 LQKENI. CDR3 region: CASSQVQGSEQYV. CDR3 DNA: TGTGCCAGCTCACAGGTACAGGGATCCGAGCAGTACGTC.

This clone is a singleton in its sample. This chain joins TRBV10-3 and TRBJ1-2, with D possibly TRBD1 on 6 matching bases. CDR1 and CDR2 from the germline V gene are ENHRY and SYGVKD. The CDR3 totals 15 residues. The V end was cut by 8 bases, the J end by 0 bases, with 16 bases between. CDR3: CAIPAGASANYGYTF. The CDR3 DNA follows: TGTGCCATCCCGGCGGGGGCGTCCGCTAACTATGGCTACACCTTC.

This clone came up once. The chain couples TRBV2 to TRBJ2-2; a possible D gene is TRBD2 (6 bases). Trimming pared 6 bases from V and 9 bases from J, leaving 14 bases between. CDR3 size: 13 residues. Germline CDR1 and CDR2: SNHLY and FYNNEI. The CDR3 spells CASSETGGWELFF. In DNA form, the CDR3 reads TGTGCCAGCAGCGAAACTGGGGGGTGGGAGCTGTTTTTT.

The chain carries TRBV19 and TRBJ2-4; tentative D call: TRBD2 (7 bases). The CDR3 has 18 residues. CDR1 is LNHDA and CDR2 is SQIVND in the germline V gene (reference sequence). Deletions cut 7 bases from V and 0 bases from J, with 22 bases between. The CDR3: CASTLRSGGALAKNIQYF. Here the CDR3 DNA reads TGTGCCAGTACCCTCCGGTCGGGGGGCGCCCTAGCCAAAAACATTCAGTACTTC.

The chain joins TRBV9 to TRBJ2-2; D might be TRBD2 (5 bases). Germline CDR1 SGDLS, CDR2 YYNGEE. The CDR3 consists of 14 residues. The V end was cut by 0 bases, the J end by 7 bases, with 10 bases between. The CDR3 DNA reads TGTGCCAGCAGCGTAGCTGGAGAGGGCGGGGAGCTGTTTTTT. It yields the protein CASSVAGEGGELFF. The full variable domain, its missing parts supplied by reference TRBV9 and TRBJ2-2, is DSGVTQTPKHLITATGQRVTLRCSPRSGDLSVYWYQQSLDQGLQFLIQYYNGEERAKGNILERFSAQQFPDLHSELNLSSLELGDSALYFCASSVAGEGGELFFGEGSRLTVL.

Here the CDR3 reads CSAGRNEQFF. DNA for the CDR3: TGCAGTGCTGGGCGAAATGAGCAGTTCTTC. The V gene is TRBV20-1, the J gene TRBJ2-1; no definite D call. CDR3 length: 10 residues. Germline V gene sequence: CDR1 DFQATT, CDR2 SNEGSKA (reference sequence). V shed 5 bases and J shed 7 bases, with 6 bases lying between them.

The chain employs TRBV5-6 and TRBJ2-1; the match to TRBD1 covers 7 bases. Germline lookup yields CDR1 SGHDT and CDR2 YYEEEE. V shed 0 bases, J shed 6 bases, and the junction held 0 bases outside the gene matches. This CDR3 has 13 amino acids. The CDR3 nucleotides are TGTGCCAGCAGCTTGGACAGGGGCAATGAGCAGTTCTTC. It codes for CASSLDRGNEQFF.

V is TRBV7-9 and J is TRBJ1-4; D perhaps matches TRBD1 (6 bases). The length of the CDR3 is 15 residues. Germline lookup yields CDR1 SEHNR and CDR2 FQNEAQ (reference sequence). Trimming left V 4 bases short and J 2 bases short, with 11 bases between. For the CDR3, the DNA is TGTGCCAGCAGCTCAGGGGATCGGACTAATGAAAAACTGTTTTTT. Translation gives CASSSGDRTNEKLFF.

This sequence joins TRBV23-1 and TRBJ1-5, with D tentatively TRBD1 (5 bases). TRBV23-1 is marked as an open reading frame, function uncertain. Deletions cut 1 base from V and 1 base from J, with 14 bases between. The CDR3 spans 17 residues. The CDR3 loop reads CASSQWGEIRSNQPQHF. The DNA of the CDR3 is TGCGCCAGCAGTCAATGGGGGGAGATACGGAGCAATCAGCCCCAGCATTTT.

The V gene is TRBV10-3, the J gene TRBJ2-7; 7 nucleotides line up with TRBD1. The CDR3 spans 17 residues. In germline, CDR1 is ENHRY, CDR2 SYGVKD. The ends lost 3 bases at V and 0 bases at J; junction bases unmatched: 11. The CDR3 region has the DNA TGTGCCATCAGTGATCCCAACCGAGGGGGCTACTCCTACGAGCAGTACTTC. Residues: CAISDPNRGGYSYEQYF.

This clone has just one count. The J gene is TRBJ2-1, the V gene TRBV28; 13 positions agree with TRBD2. This CDR3 region has 14 residues. Unmatched junction bases numbered 2, after V lost 5 bases and J lost 7 bases. Germline CDR1 is MDHEN and CDR2 is SYDVKM. CDR3 DNA sequence: TGTGCCAGCAGTACTAGCGGGGGGGTGAATGAGCAGTTCTTC. As protein: CASSTSGGVNEQFF.

This chain joins TRBV7-2 and TRBJ1-2; TRBD1 matches at 7 bases. There are 16 residues in the CDR3. J gave up 4 bases and V 5 bases, and 13 bases lay outside the gene matches. Germline V gives CDR1 SGHTA, CDR2 FQGNSA. The CDR3 sequence is CASSDSTGRGIYGYTF. The DNA of the CDR3 is TGTGCCAGCAGCGACTCGACAGGGCGTGGAATCTATGGCTACACCTTC. The full variable domain, rest sourced from reference TRBV7-2 and TRBJ1-2, is GAGVSQSPSNKVTEKGKDVELRCDPISGHTALYWYRQSLGQGLEFLIYFQGNSAPDKSGLPSDRFSAERTGGSVSTLTIQRTQQEDSAVYLCASSDSTGRGIYGYTFGSGTRLTVV.

This rearrangement joins TRBV7-9 to TRBJ2-6; TRBD1 matches at 9 bases. There are 17 residues in the CDR3. CDR1 is SEHNR and CDR2 is FQNEAQ in the germline V gene (reference sequence). V shed 5 bases and J 1 base; nucleotides not matched to a gene: 6. DNA for the CDR3: TGTGCCAGCAGCCCCCCCGGGACAGGGTCTGGGGCCAACGTCCTGACTTTC. Its translation is CASSPPGTGSGANVLTF. Using reference TRBV7-9 and TRBJ2-6 for the parts outside the CDR3, the full variable domain is DTGVSQNPRHKITKRGQNVTFRCDPISEHNRLYWYRQTLGQGPEFLTYFQNEAQLEKSRLLSDRFSAERPKGSFSTLEIQRTEQGDSAMYLCASSPPGTGSGANVLTFGAGSRLTVL.

The chain has TRBV18 and TRBJ1-5, with TRBD1 identical over 10 bases. The germline V gene encodes CDR1 KGHSH and CDR2 LQKENI. The CDR3 loop spans 18 amino acids. The V gene end was trimmed by 3 bases and the J gene end by 7 bases; junction bases not matched to a gene: 15. In nucleotides, the CDR3 is TGTGCCAGCTCACCTACTACCCCCGGGACAGGGGCTGGGCAGCCCCAGCATTTT. Protein product: CASSPTTPGTGAGQPQHF.

The chain recombines TRBV6-9 with TRBJ1-6; D remains unclear. This CDR3 region has 19 residues. Trimming shortened V by 4 bases and J by 8 bases, and 27 bases separated the two germline ends. Germline assignment: CDR1 MNHGY and CDR2 SVAAGI. The CDR3 spells CASSSPAGGKGKGDSPLHF. The DNA of the CDR3 is TGTGCCAGCAGTTCCCCAGCAGGAGGGAAAGGGAAAGGAGATTCACCCCTCCACTTT.

The chain carries TRBV2 and TRBJ1-5; D might be TRBD1 (6 bases). The CDR3 sequence is 15 residues long. From germline, CDR1 is SNHLY and CDR2 FYNNEI. Trimming left V 5 bases short and J 4 bases short, with 15 bases between. The chain's CDR3 is CASSIQGVRNQPQHF. DNA for the CDR3: TGTGCCAGCAGTATACAGGGAGTTCGTAATCAGCCCCAGCATTTT.

The V gene is TRBV7-3, the J gene TRBJ2-1; TRBD2 is a possible D gene (5 bases). V lost 1 base to trimming and J lost 9 bases, with 13 bases between them. Germline V CDR1 and CDR2: SGHTA, FQGTGA. The CDR3 totals 14 residues. The CDR3 DNA follows: TGTGCCAGCAGCTTAAATTCGCCTGGAGGTGAGCAGTTCTTC. The encoded protein is CASSLNSPGGEQFF.